This T cell receptor beta chain derives from a study of shared clonotypes between healthy human individuals. Germline V gives CDR1 SEHNR, CDR2 FQNEAQ (reference sequence). The CDR3 runs to 18 residues. J gave up 7 bases and V 2 bases, and 8 bases lay outside the gene matches. For every subset, genomic DNA was evenly distributed across several immunoSEQ plates. Using immunoSEQ multiplex PCR, the repertoire was profiled, and TCRdb retains in-frame clones only, with some absent. The sample lists about 1 million clones, approximately 68% occurring once. The source of this sequence is a man aged 18 to 29 in good health. The sample taken for sequencing was memory CD4+ T cells sorted from blood. Subset given: CD45RA-negative fraction. The rearrangement links TRBV7-9 to TRBJ2-2; TRBD2 aligns across 15 bases. CDR3 amino acids: CASSLLGTSGRKNGELFF. For the CDR3, the DNA is TGTGCCAGCAGCTTATTGGGGACTAGCGGGAGGAAAAACGGGGAGCTGTTTTTT.